This T cell receptor (beta chain) was captured in a study of T-cell reconstitution after alpha-beta-depleted transplantation in children. Study-wide results and limits: After one year, T-cell counts and TCRbeta diversity mostly came from new T cells.

This clonotype was picked up many times. The antigen is unknown. Unique molecular identifiers tagged the TCRbeta library. TCRdb recomputed calls from the PCR reads with MiXCR, one row per CDR3 protein. The sample shows hundreds of thousands of distinct CDR3 sequences, 13% of them seen only once. The germline V and J ends were trimmed by 0 bases and 3 bases, with 18 bases remaining between them. CDR1 is SQVTM and CDR2 is ANQGSEA in the germline V gene. CDR3 length: 16 amino acids. The J gene is TRBJ2-7, the V gene TRBV29-1; perhaps TRBD2 as D (6 bases). The material sequenced was PBMCs, mostly from graft donor cells, taken 360 days after TCRalphabeta/CD19-depleted stem cell transplant. This clonotype was obtained from a male patient younger than 18 who had a stem cell transplant for acute myeloid leukemia, so the T cells may come from the graft donor. CDR3 in DNA: TGCAGCGTTGAAGATCTCGGGGGACTTCTATACTACGAGCAGTACTTC. Its protein product is CSVEDLGGLLYYEQYF.